This passage covers 18 T cell receptor beta chains from one sample sequenced in a study of beta chain features in type 1 diabetes. What was sequenced were expressed TCRB transcripts, since all of the isolated RNA had been reverse transcribed. Measured with immunoSEQ multiplex PCR; TCRdb has only the in-frame clones, and not every one. This sample yields about 360,000 clones, of which 10% to 15% are seen a single time; roughly 0.017% belongs to the top ten. Sequencing input: naive CD4+ T cells from blood. The source of these receptors is a man aged 18 to 35 in good health.

This clone was observed a handful of times. The CDR3 protein is CASSSMVGGNIQYF. As DNA, the CDR3 is TGTGCCAGCAGTTCTATGGTCGGGGGAAACATTCAGTACTTC. The V call is TRBV28, the J call TRBJ2-4; tentative D call: TRBD2 (6 bases). This CDR3 contains 14 residues. V was pared by 4 bases and J by 6 bases, with 13 bases between. Germline V gives CDR1 MDHEN, CDR2 SYDVKM.

This clone was counted only a few times. The chain carries TRBV6-5 and TRBJ2-6; perhaps TRBD1 as D (5 bases). Between the trimmed V and J ends, which lost 4 bases and 7 bases, there was a span of 14 bases. CDR1 and CDR2 from the germline V gene are MNHEY and SVGAGI. This CDR3 has 15 amino acids. In DNA, the CDR3 is TGTGCCAGCAGTTTCACTCAGGGAAGTGCCAACGTCCTGACTTTC. This translates into CASSFTQGSANVLTF.

This sequence joins TRBV7-2 and TRBJ2-7; a weak D match, TRBD1 (6 bases). The V and J ends lost 5 bases and 2 bases respectively, with 16 bases between them. The CDR3 loop spans 15 amino acids. The V gene's germline CDR1 is SGHTA and CDR2 FQGNSA. CDR3: CASSVGQHDPYEQYF. The CDR3 DNA reads as TGTGCCAGCAGCGTTGGACAGCACGATCCCTACGAGCAGTACTTC. Full variable domain (missing parts from reference TRBV7-2 and TRBJ2-7): GAGVSQSPSNKVTEKGKDVELRCDPISGHTALYWYRQSLGQGLEFLIYFQGNSAPDKSGLPSDRFSAERTGGSVSTLTIQRTQQEDSAVYLCASSVGQHDPYEQYFGPGTRLTVT.

This clone has a handful of counts. This chain uses TRBV6-5 with TRBJ2-7, with a weak D call TRBD1 (6 bases). Trimming removed 2 bases from V and 7 bases from J, with 18 bases in between. Germline CDR1 is MNHEY and CDR2 is SVGAGI. CDR3 length: 15 amino acids. CDR3 coding DNA: TGTGCCAGCAGTTACGACAGGATCGATCTGGGAGAGCAGTACTTC. Its translation: CASSYDRIDLGEQYF.

This clone turned up a few times. V gene TRBV19 combines with J gene TRBJ1-1, with a possible D match to TRBD1 (6 bases). V lost 5 bases to trimming and J lost 5 bases, with 18 bases between them. Per germline, CDR1 LNHDA and CDR2 SQIVND (reference sequence). This CDR3 comprises 15 residues. CDR3 in DNA: TGTGCCAGTAGTCAACACGGGGGGCTCGGAACTGAAGCTTTCTTT. Its protein product is CASSQHGGLGTEAFF.

This clone was detected ten times or more. J is TRBJ2-4 and V is TRBV23-1; possibly TRBD1 for D (5 bases). TRBV23-1 is classed as an ORF, of uncertain function. Trimming took off 2 bases at V and 0 bases at J, with 14 bases between the two ends. The CDR3 sequence is 17 residues long. The CDR3 sequence is CASSQQQECLAKNIQYF. The CDR3 nucleotides are TGCGCCAGCAGTCAACAACAGGAATGTCTAGCCAAAAACATTCAGTACTTC.

In this sample, this clone turned up a few times. The rearrangement uses TRBV27 and TRBJ1-2, with D uncertain. This CDR3 has 14 amino acids. Germline V gene lookup returns CDR1 MNHEY and CDR2 SMNVEV (reference sequence). V dropped 4 bases and J dropped 1 base, with 10 bases sitting between them. Written as DNA, the CDR3 is TGTGCCAGCAGTTCGAACGGGGTTAACTATGGCTACACCTTC. This codes for CASSSNGVNYGYTF.

There are a few counts of this clone. The rearrangement uses TRBV18 and TRBJ2-1; 12 nucleotides agree with TRBD2. There are 15 residues in the CDR3. CDR1 is KGHSH and CDR2 is LQKENI in the germline V gene. The V gene end was trimmed by 4 bases and the J gene end by 8 bases; junction bases not matched to a gene: 6. The CDR3 region has the DNA TGTGCCAGCTCACTCGGACTAGCGGGGAGGGATGAGCAGTTCTTC. Amino acid sequence: CASSLGLAGRDEQFF.

Only a few counts were recorded for this clone. This rearrangement joins TRBV28 to TRBJ2-3; D is unclear. The V gene's germline CDR1 is MDHEN and CDR2 SYDVKM. CDR3 length equals 11 residues. The ends were cut back, 5 bases at V and 7 bases at J, with 7 bases in the middle. The CDR3 spells CASSTIHTQYF. As DNA, the CDR3 is TGTGCCAGCAGTACTATCCATACGCAGTATTTT.

This clone was found a few times. V usage is TRBV29-1 and J usage is TRBJ1-2, with 7 bases identical to TRBD1. With V trimmed by 4 bases and J by 6 bases, 14 bases remained unmatched. This CDR3 has 15 amino acids. Germline V lookup: CDR1 SQVTM, CDR2 ANQGSEA. In nucleotides, the CDR3 is TGCAGCGTTGGGACAGGCGGCATTTGGGGAAATGGCTACACCTTC. Its translation is CSVGTGGIWGNGYTF.

The rearrangement uses TRBV9 and TRBJ1-5, with D hard to call. Germline CDR1 SGDLS, CDR2 YYNGEE. Deletions cut 0 bases from V and 2 bases from J, with 6 bases between. CDR3 size: 14 residues. The CDR3 here is CASSVGVGNQPQHF. In DNA form, the CDR3 reads TGTGCCAGCAGCGTAGGAGTGGGCAATCAGCCCCAGCATTTT.

This clone was observed a few times. The chain couples TRBV19 to TRBJ2-7, with a tentative D call TRBD2 (6 bases). There are 15 residues in the CDR3. The germline V and J ends were trimmed by 3 bases and 1 base, with 13 bases remaining between them. Germline V lookup: CDR1 LNHDA, CDR2 SQIVND (reference sequence). In nucleotides, the CDR3 is TGTGCCAGTAGTATTCGGGTAGCGGAATCCTACGAGCAGTACTTC. It is translated as CASSIRVAESYEQYF. The entire variable domain, with the rest obtained from reference TRBV19 and TRBJ2-7, is as follows: DGGITQSPKYLFRKEGQNVTLSCEQNLNHDAMYWYRQDPGQGLRLIYYSQIVNDFQKGDIAEGYSVSREKKESFPLTVTSAQKNPTAFYLCASSIRVAESYEQYFGPGTRLTVT.

This clone was observed a handful of times. The CDR3 protein is CASSSGGGRYTEAFF. CDR3 DNA: TGTGCCAGCAGCTCCGGTGGAGGGAGGTACACTGAAGCTTTCTTT. V is TRBV7-3 and J is TRBJ1-1, with unresolved D. Germline CDR1 is SGHTA and CDR2 is FQGTGA. Deletions cut 4 bases from V and 3 bases from J, with 15 bases between. The CDR3 has 15 amino acids.

CDR3 sequence (DNA): TGCAGCGTCGCGGAGGGGTTTGGAGAGACCCAGTACTTC. Residues: CSVAEGFGETQYF. This chain connects TRBV29-1 to TRBJ2-5, with D perhaps matching TRBD2 (6 bases). Germline CDR1 reads SQVTM; CDR2 reads ANQGSEA. The CDR3 length is 13 residues. V gave up 6 bases and J gave up 4 bases, with 15 bases separating them.

A few counts support this clone. V is TRBV27 and J is TRBJ1-3, with 12 positions matching TRBD1. This CDR3 is 16 amino acids long. Germline trimming cut 7 bases from V and 4 bases from J; bases unmatched to any gene: 8. Germline V gene data show CDR1 as MNHEY and CDR2 as SMNVEV (reference sequence). DNA of the CDR3: TGTGCCAGCAAATCGGGACAGGGGGCGAGAGGAAACACCATATATTTT. This codes for CASKSGQGARGNTIYF.

The CDR3 DNA reads as TGTGCCAGCAGCAGGACAGTATTCCACGAGCAGTACTTC. Translating gives CASSRTVFHEQYF. V gene TRBV11-3 combines with J gene TRBJ2-7; maybe TRBD1 (6 bases). In germline, CDR1 is SGHNT, CDR2 YENEEA. This CDR3 has 13 residues. V lost 5 bases to trimming and J lost 5 bases, with 13 bases between them. Drawing the rest from reference TRBV11-3 and TRBJ2-7, the complete variable domain is EAGVVQSPRYKIIEKKQPVAFWCNPISGHNTLYWYLQNLGQGPELLIRYENEEAVDDSQLPKDRFSAERLKGVDSTLKIQPAELGDSAVYLCASSRTVFHEQYFGPGTRLTVT.

V and J are TRBV7-9 and TRBJ1-5; a possible D gene is TRBD1 (6 bases). The V gene's germline CDR1 is SEHNR and CDR2 FQNEAQ (reference sequence). The CDR3 extends over 13 amino acids. V lost 5 bases and J lost 8, with 13 bases in between. The CDR3 protein is CASSLLQGKPQHF. For the CDR3, the DNA is TGTGCCAGCAGCCTATTACAGGGTAAGCCCCAGCATTTT.

Regarding this clone: In the same sample, other DNA sequences code for this CDR3. The CDR3 spells CASSFSNEQFF. In DNA form, the CDR3 reads TGTGCCAGCAGCTTTTCGAATGAGCAGTTCTTC. The chain recombines TRBV7-9 with TRBJ2-1; D is unresolved. The V and J ends lost 3 bases and 7 bases respectively, with 4 bases between them. CDR1 is SEHNR, CDR2 FQNEAQ, per germline (reference sequence). The CDR3 runs 11 residues.